This is a list of T cell receptor beta chains from one sample in a study of shared clonotypes between healthy human individuals. The table came from immunoSEQ multiplex PCR; TCRdb's copy has only in-frame clones and leaves some out. The data contain approximately 1.1 million clones, 75% to 80% of them singletons. The sample taken for sequencing was memory CD4+ T cells from PBMCs. The receptor set was obtained from a man younger than 35 in good health. Some clones in this sample may be carry-over from other donors' samples. Each CDR3 is given with its conserved first and last residue. The order of the fields is J gene, V gene, clone size, D gene, CDR3 DNA, CDR3 protein. The D gene is left open where the match is weak. Clone size is not always given. Where it is, it says once, few, many or a class for expanded clones.

TRBJ2-1 | TRBV7-8 | NA | NA | TGTGCCAGCAGCATTGGGATTTACAATGAGCAGTTCTTC | CASSIGIYNEQFF
TRBJ2-6 | TRBV14 | NA | NA | TGTGCCAGCAGCCAATCCCAGGCCAACGTCCTGACTTTC | CASSQSQANVLTF
TRBJ2-7 | TRBV5-1 | NA | TRBD2 | TGCGCCAGCAGCTTAGGGGCACTAGCGGGAGCCTCCGAGCAGTACTTC | CASSLGALAGASEQYF
TRBJ2-7 | TRBV28 | many | NA | TGTGCCAGCAGTTTACTCCGTGAGCAGTACTTC | CASSLLREQYF
TRBJ1-1 | TRBV18 | NA | NA | TGTGCCAGCTCACCCACCGACACTGAAGCTTTCTTT | CASSPTDTEAFF
TRBJ1-2 | TRBV25-1 | few | NA | TGTGCCAGCAGCAACCCCAGCTATGGCTACACCTTC | CASSNPSYGYTF
TRBJ2-5 | TRBV7-3 | NA | TRBD1 | TGTGCCAGCAGCTCAGGGGGCTTGGAGACCCAGTACTTC | CASSSGGLETQYF
TRBJ2-7 | TRBV2 | NA | NA | TGTGCCAGCAGTGAATCGGGTATCTACGAGCAGTACTTC | CASSESGIYEQYF
TRBJ1-5 | TRBV27 | few | NA | TGTGCCAGCAGTTTATCGGGCGGCCTAGGTGAGCCCCAGCATTTT | CASSLSGGLGEPQHF
TRBJ2-5 | TRBV11-2 | NA | NA | TGTGCCAGCAGCCGAGGGGTCTACGGGGAGACCCAGTACTTC | CASSRGVYGETQYF
TRBJ2-7 | TRBV11-2 | NA | TRBD1 | TGTGCCAGCAGCGTCCGGGACAGATACGAGCAGTACTTC | CASSVRDRYEQYF